The 19 T cell receptor beta chains presented below share a single source sample, sequenced in a study of human T cells and chemical hapten exposure. TCRdb analysed the RACE reads with MiXCR anew, one entry per CDR3 protein. The sample carries 65,000 to 85,000 distinct CDR3 sequences, about 9.3% recorded once. Time point defined: patch test 1, 2 weeks after DPC sensitization. Specified treatment: therapeutic diphenylcyclopropenone sensitization with weekly scalp DPC. The sample in question was whole blood, obtained in connection with sensitization to the hapten diphenylcyclopropenone (DPC). These receptors were taken from a woman aged 45 to 65 with alopecia areata. Some clones in this sample may be carry-over from other donors' samples.

The rearrangement uses TRBV28 and TRBJ2-1; D possibly corresponds to TRBD2 (6 bases). Germline CDR1 is MDHEN and CDR2 is SYDVKM. There are 15 residues in the CDR3. V lost 4 bases, J lost 7 bases, and 17 bases lay in between. This CDR3 reads CASSSGVRLGNEQFF. The DNA for the CDR3 is TGTGCCAGCAGTTCGGGAGTCAGGCTTGGGAATGAGCAGTTCTTC. The whole variable domain, remainder taken from reference TRBV28 and TRBJ2-1, is DVKVTQSSRYLVKRTGEKVFLECVQDMDHENMFWYRQDPGLGLRLIYFSYDVKMKEKGDIPEGYSVSREKKERFSLILESASTNQTSMYLCASSSGVRLGNEQFFGPGTRLTVL.

The CDR3 sequence is CASSFESRHEQYF. The CDR3 DNA sequence: TGTGCCAGCAGTTTTGAGAGTAGACACGAGCAGTACTTC. V gene TRBV28 combines with J gene TRBJ2-7; D remains unclear. Trimming removed 3 bases from V and 5 bases from J, with 11 bases in between. CDR3 size: 13 residues. Germline CDR1 is MDHEN and CDR2 is SYDVKM.

V gene TRBV29-1 combines with J gene TRBJ1-1; 7 bases line up with TRBD1. Per germline, CDR1 SQVTM and CDR2 ANQGSEA. The CDR3 is made up of 13 amino acids. J gave up 4 bases and V 6 bases, and 8 bases lay outside the gene matches. CDR3: CSVRGQGGTEAFF. In DNA form, the CDR3 reads TGCAGCGTGAGGGGCCAGGGGGGCACTGAAGCTTTCTTT.

This clonotype showed up just a few times. V usage is TRBV6-1 and J usage is TRBJ2-7; D unresolved. Per the germline V gene, CDR1 is MNHNS and CDR2 is SASEGT. The CDR3 covers 16 residues. V gave up 0 bases and J gave up 6 bases, with 18 bases separating them. The CDR3 DNA is TGTGCCAGCAGTGAAGCGCCTTCTAACAGTAGAGCCGAGCAGTACTTC. It is translated as CASSEAPSNSRAEQYF.

The rearrangement uses TRBV6-2 or TRBV6-3 and TRBJ2-7; TRBD2 matches at 13 bases. Looked up from germline, CDR1 is MNHEY and CDR2 is SVGEGT. The CDR3 loop spans 13 amino acids. The V gene end was trimmed by 10 bases and the J gene end by 5 bases; junction bases not matched to a gene: 5. The CDR3 spells CATRTSGSNEQYF. CDR3 sequence (DNA): TGTGCCACCCGGACTAGCGGGAGCAACGAGCAGTACTTC.

In this sample, this clonotype turned up a few times. A read error may produce the germline difference seen at one junction end. The chain uses TRBV7-7 and TRBJ2-1, with D possibly TRBD1 on 6 matching bases. The CDR3 length is 14 residues. The germline CDR1 and CDR2 sequences are SSHAT and FNYEAQ (reference sequence). CDR3 residues: CASSPQIGGEEQFF. The CDR3 DNA reads TGTGCTAGCAGCCCGCAGATAGGGGGAGAGGAGCAGTTCTTC.

V gene TRBV14 combines with J gene TRBJ1-6, with 9 bases that match TRBD1. V shed 2 bases and J 7 bases; nucleotides not matched to a gene: 12. The CDR3 runs to 18 residues. The V gene's germline CDR1 is SGHDN and CDR2 FVKESK. The CDR3 loop reads CASSQRPFRTGDNSPLHF. CDR3 DNA sequence: TGTGCCAGCAGCCAACGCCCCTTTCGGACAGGGGACAATTCACCCCTCCACTTT.

The chain uses TRBV12-3 or TRBV12-4 and TRBJ2-1, with TRBD2 matching 7 bases. The junction had 6 bases not matched to a gene; V was cut back by 1 base and J by 6 bases. The CDR3 has 15 residues. The CDR3 is CASSLGAGWGNEQFF. In nucleotides, the CDR3 is TGTGCCAGCAGTTTAGGAGCGGGGTGGGGCAATGAGCAGTTCTTC.

Concerning this clonotype: Lacking the conserved final phenylalanine or tryptophan, this CDR3 likely reflects a read error. The genes are TRBV20-1 and TRBJ2-1, with TRBD1 as a possible D gene (5 bases). Germline V gives CDR1 DFQATT, CDR2 SNEGSKA (reference sequence). This CDR3 contains 14 residues. V was shortened by 5 bases and J by 6 bases, with 17 bases between the two germline ends. CDR3 nucleotides: TGCAGTGCTCCAATAAGACAGTCGTTCAATGAGCAGTTCCTC. This gives the protein CSAPIRQSFNEQFL.

Ten or more counts support this clonotype. The CDR3 here is CASRMVGQGRNEQYF. CDR3 nucleotide sequence: TGTGCCAGCAGAATGGTTGGGCAGGGGAGGAACGAGCAGTACTTC. The rearrangement links TRBV7-2 to TRBJ2-7; tentatively, D is TRBD1 or TRBD2 (6 bases each). Germline-derived CDR1 and CDR2 are SGHTA and FQGNSA. This CDR3 region has 15 residues. V was cut by 6 bases and J by 5 bases, with 20 bases left in between. The entire variable domain, with the rest obtained from reference TRBV7-2 and TRBJ2-7, is as follows: GAGVSQSPSNKVTEKGKDVELRCDPISGHTALYWYRQSLGQGLEFLIYFQGNSAPDKSGLPSDRFSAERTGGSVSTLTIQRTQQEDSAVYLCASRMVGQGRNEQYFGPGTRLTVT.

The rearrangement links TRBV18 to TRBJ2-5, with D unresolved. V lost 0 bases and J lost 5, with 4 bases in between. Germline lookup yields CDR1 KGHSH and CDR2 LQKENI. The length of the CDR3 is 12 residues. The CDR3 sequence is CASSPPSETQYF. CDR3 DNA: TGTGCCAGCTCACCACCGAGTGAGACCCAGTACTTC. Full variable domain (outside the CDR3, taken from reference TRBV18 and TRBJ2-5): NAGVMQNPRHLVRRRGQEARLRCSPMKGHSHVYWYRQLPEEGLKFMVYLQKENIIDESGMPKERFSAEFPKEGPSILRIQQVVRGDSAAYFCASSPPSETQYFGPGTRLLVL.

This clonotype was observed at least ten times. The genes are TRBV29-1 and TRBJ1-2, with D unresolved. Germline CDR1 reads SQVTM; CDR2 reads ANQGSEA. The CDR3 spans 12 residues. Trimming left V 4 bases short and J 4 bases short, with 10 bases between. CDR3 DNA: TGCAGCGTTGTGGGAGGGAGCTATGGCTACACCTTC. It yields the protein CSVVGGSYGYTF.

This clonotype was seen many times. The rearrangement joins TRBV4-1 to TRBJ1-6, with D tentatively TRBD1 (6 bases). Germline V gene data show CDR1 as MGHRA and CDR2 as YSYEKL. The CDR3 consists of 13 residues. V shed 3 bases and J shed 6 bases, with 6 bases lying between them. This CDR3 is CASSQGANSPLHF. The CDR3 DNA sequence: TGCGCCAGCAGCCAGGGGGCTAATTCACCCCTCCACTTT.

The chain joins TRBV18 to TRBJ2-1; tentatively, D is TRBD1 (5 bases). From germline, CDR1 is KGHSH and CDR2 LQKENI. Trimming took off 6 bases at V and 7 bases at J, with 16 bases between the two ends. The CDR3 sequence is 14 residues long. The CDR3 protein is CASSQTDSGNEQFF. CDR3 DNA: TGTGCCAGCTCGCAGACCGATTCAGGGAATGAGCAGTTCTTC.

This chain joins TRBV7-9 and TRBJ2-1, with D possibly TRBD2 on 6 matching bases. CDR3 size: 14 residues. Germline V lookup: CDR1 SEHNR, CDR2 FQNEAQ (reference sequence). Trimming stripped 5 bases from V and 7 bases from J, with 15 bases between. The CDR3: CASSGGLSLNEQFF. In DNA, the CDR3 is TGTGCCAGCAGCGGGGGACTCTCTCTGAATGAGCAGTTCTTC.

The V gene is TRBV12-3 or TRBV12-4, the J gene TRBJ1-2; 9 nucleotides align to TRBD1. The CDR3 sequence is 13 residues long. Trimming removed 3 bases from V and 8 bases from J; junction bases left unmatched: 4. The CDR3 DNA sequence: TGTGCCAGCAGTTTTTGGACAGGGGACGGCTACACCTTC. Protein product: CASSFWTGDGYTF.

This clonotype has only a few counts. The chain couples TRBV15 to TRBJ1-1, with a possible D match to TRBD1 (6 bases). The CDR3 is made up of 12 amino acids. V was shortened by 4 bases and J by 7 bases, with 10 bases between the two germline ends. Germline lookup yields CDR1 LNHNV and CDR2 YYDKDF (reference sequence). CDR3 amino acids: CATSTRGLEAFF. CDR3 nucleotides: TGTGCCACCAGCACCCGGGGGCTTGAAGCTTTCTTT.

This clonotype has only a few counts. The gene calls are TRBV12-3 or TRBV12-4 and TRBJ1-6; 8 bases are shared with TRBD1. This CDR3 contains 14 residues. With 8 bases clipped from V and 8 bases from J, the junction kept 8 bases outside the gene matches. CDR3 residues: CASAPGTGYSPLHF. Here the CDR3 DNA reads TGTGCCAGCGCCCCGGGGACAGGTTATTCACCCCTCCACTTT.

Only a few counts were recorded for this clonotype. The chain links TRBV12-3 or TRBV12-4 to TRBJ2-5; D is perhaps TRBD1 or TRBD2 (6 bases each). The CDR3 length is 16 residues. V dropped 4 bases and J dropped 1 base, with 16 bases sitting between them. The CDR3 is CASSSGGVLFQETQYF. As DNA, the CDR3 is TGTGCCAGCAGTTCCGGGGGCGTATTATTCCAAGAGACCCAGTACTTC.